Below, one TCR beta chain is given with its context. Its antigen is not known. This sample is drawn from a study of cytomegalovirus exposure and HLA in healthy donors. Broader study findings: Some TCR beta chains (roughly 150 of them) were listed as cytomegalovirus-associated. Across all donors, roughly uniform sequencing depth was an assumption of the presence/absence analyses. In vitro work confirmed that three CMV-associated chains recognize CMV antigens.

The PCR contained 60 Vbeta and 13 Jbeta primers. Original processing methods: The count from a later analysis was 79 million or so unique TCR beta chains, some 12 million of them shared. Clones were sequenced by immunoSEQ multiplex PCR, and TCRdb holds only the in-frame ones, with some missing. V, J and clone size are those of that table, while D and trimming were read from the DNA. The data contain over 150,000 clones, roughly 70% of them singletons. The J segment lost 15 bases and the V segment lost 2 bases, leaving 12 bases of the junction unmatched. The CDR3 totals 14 residues. CDR1 and CDR2 (germline): MNHNS, SASEGT.

Sequenced input: PBMCs. This TCR derives from a woman in her fifties or sixties in good health and CMV-seropositive. The V call is TRBV6-1, the J call TRBJ2-1, with TRBD1 matching over 8 bases. The CDR3 loop reads CASSERNRGTSPFF. The CDR3 nucleotides read TGTGCCAGCAGTGAACGGAACAGGGGGACCAGTCCGTTCTTC.